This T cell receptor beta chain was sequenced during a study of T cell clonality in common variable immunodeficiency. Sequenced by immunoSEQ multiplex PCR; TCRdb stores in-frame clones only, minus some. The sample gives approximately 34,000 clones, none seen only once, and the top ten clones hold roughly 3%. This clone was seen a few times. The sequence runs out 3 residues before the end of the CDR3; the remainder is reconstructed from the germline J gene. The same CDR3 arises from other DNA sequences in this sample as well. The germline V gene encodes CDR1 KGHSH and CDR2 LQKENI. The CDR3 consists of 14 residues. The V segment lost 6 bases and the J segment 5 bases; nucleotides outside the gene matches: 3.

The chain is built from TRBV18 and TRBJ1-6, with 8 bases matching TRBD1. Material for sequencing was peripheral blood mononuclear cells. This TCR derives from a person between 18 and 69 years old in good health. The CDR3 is CASSRDRNNSPLHF. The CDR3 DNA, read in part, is TGTGCCAGCTCTCGGGACAGGAATAATTCACCC.